This T cell receptor (beta chain) was found in a study of blood T cell repertoires in COVID-19. Across the study: Samples taken during acute and convalescent COVID-19 were collected in the United States, Italy and Spain.

In the original analysis: Amplification of reference gene primers was used by the study to estimate nucleated cell counts. Profiled with immunoSEQ multiplex PCR; TCRdb holds only in-frame clones, not every one. D and trimming were read from the DNA, whereas the V and J calls and clone size are those reported in that table. The sample yields 140,000 to 150,000 clones, 80% to 90% seen once. Germline CDR1 and CDR2: LGHDT and YNNKEL (reference sequence). The V end lost 0 bases, the J end lost 8 bases, and 9 bases lay between the germline ends. The CDR3 runs 13 residues. This receptor was identified in a woman between 50 and 59 years old with acute or convalescent COVID-19. Input material: peripheral blood. The chain recombines TRBV3-1 (or the pseudogene TRBV3-2) with TRBJ2-3; D not resolved. As DNA, the CDR3 is TGTGCCAGCAGCCAAGATGACCCAGGTACGCAGTATTTT. It specifies CASSQDDPGTQYF.